The rows below give T cell receptor beta chains drawn from one sample of a study of a mutant IDH1 vaccine in newly diagnosed glioma. Method: immunoSEQ multiplex PCR; TCRdb's copy keeps in-frame clones and lacks some. The sample records 110,000 or so clones, roughly 90% being singletons. The antigens of these receptors remain unknown. The source was PBMCs, collected from a glioma patient whose treatment included an IDH1 peptide vaccine. These receptors were obtained from a woman aged 45-59 years with glioma. Each CDR3 is given with its conserved first and last residue. The D gene is left open where the match is weak.

v_call: TRBV28; d_call: .; j_call: TRBJ2-7; cdr3_aa: CASSLDGASYEQYF
v_call: TRBV9; d_call: .; j_call: TRBJ2-5; cdr3_aa: CASSVGLGETQYF
v_call: TRBV19; d_call: .; j_call: TRBJ1-1; cdr3_aa: CASSLWSGNTEAFF
v_call: TRBV5-4; d_call: TRBD1; j_call: TRBJ2-7; cdr3_aa: CASSQGQANDEQYF
v_call: TRBV19; d_call: TRBD1; j_call: TRBJ1-2; cdr3_aa: CASSDLTGGRGGYGYTF
v_call: TRBV9; d_call: TRBD2; j_call: TRBJ2-3; cdr3_aa: CASSVSGGSLDTQYF
v_call: TRBV7-9; d_call: TRBD1; j_call: TRBJ1-6; cdr3_aa: CASSRVSRSGTGDSPLHF
v_call: TRBV9; d_call: TRBD2; j_call: TRBJ2-1; cdr3_aa: CASSVGLAGGYSYNEQFF
v_call: TRBV5-4; d_call: .; j_call: TRBJ2-5; cdr3_aa: CASSAGGSLETQYF
v_call: TRBV7-9; d_call: .; j_call: TRBJ1-1; cdr3_aa: CASSLAVGYGWEAFF
v_call: TRBV30; d_call: TRBD1; j_call: TRBJ1-6; cdr3_aa: CAYQTGGNSPLHF
v_call: TRBV10-3; d_call: .; j_call: TRBJ2-2; cdr3_aa: CAIGTWGAEELFF
v_call: TRBV28; d_call: .; j_call: TRBJ2-7; cdr3_aa: CASIGAVMYERQYF
v_call: TRBV11-2; d_call: TRBD1; j_call: TRBJ2-7; cdr3_aa: CASSPPGQIYEQYF
v_call: TRBV18; d_call: .; j_call: TRBJ2-3; cdr3_aa: CASSPPGFGDTQYF
v_call: TRBV6-1; d_call: .; j_call: TRBJ1-1; cdr3_aa: CASTKTEPSKFQAFF
v_call: TRBV21-1; d_call: .; j_call: TRBJ1-2; cdr3_aa: CASWNYGYTF
v_call: TRBV5-1; d_call: .; j_call: TRBJ2-3; cdr3_aa: CASSESTQGDTQYF
v_call: TRBV7-9; d_call: .; j_call: TRBJ2-7; cdr3_aa: CASSPPLTFYEQYF
v_call: TRBV20-1; d_call: .; j_call: TRBJ2-1; cdr3_aa: CSASGYNEQFF
v_call: TRBV28; d_call: TRBD2; j_call: TRBJ2-3; cdr3_aa: CASSSPGGGEGYTQYF
v_call: TRBV6-1; d_call: TRBD1; j_call: TRBJ2-2; cdr3_aa: CASSENRDRENTGELFF
v_call: TRBV7-3; d_call: TRBD2; j_call: TRBJ2-1; cdr3_aa: CASSALAGGNNEQFF
v_call: TRBV30; d_call: .; j_call: TRBJ1-3; cdr3_aa: CAWRGSQSGNTIYF
v_call: TRBV19; d_call: .; j_call: TRBJ1-6; cdr3_aa: CASSIDGAGAGSPLHF
v_call: TRBV19; d_call: .; j_call: TRBJ2-4; cdr3_aa: CASSLEWAGVVAKNIQYF
v_call: TRBV5-8; d_call: TRBD1; j_call: TRBJ1-5; cdr3_aa: CASRWRQGPNQPQHF
v_call: TRBV11-2; d_call: .; j_call: TRBJ2-1; cdr3_aa: CASSAASNEQFF
v_call: TRBV27; d_call: TRBD2; j_call: TRBJ2-1; cdr3_aa: CASSLAGGYSEQFF
v_call: TRBV4-1; d_call: .; j_call: TRBJ2-7; cdr3_aa: CASAGASETALGYEQYF
v_call: TRBV19; d_call: TRBD1; j_call: TRBJ1-4; cdr3_aa: CASSRPGTGDEKLFF